Each of the 10 T cell receptor beta chains below was sequenced from the same sample in a study of blood T cell repertoires in COVID-19. The method was immunoSEQ multiplex PCR; TCRdb's version includes in-frame clones alone and lacks a portion of them. Found here are almost 300,000 clones, 85% to 90% of them singletons; the top ten hold 11%. The material sequenced was peripheral blood. These receptors were obtained from a woman aged 30 to 39 with COVID-19, enrolled during active disease.

This clone was detected once. At the DNA level, this CDR3 is encoded by other sequences in the same sample as well. The chain links TRBV2 to TRBJ1-6; possible D gene TRBD1, 5 bases. Germline V CDR1 and CDR2: SNHLY, FYNNEI. The CDR3 covers 13 residues. V was trimmed by 4 bases and J by 7 bases, leaving 8 bases between them. The CDR3 DNA reads TGTGCCAGCAGTGGACAGCAGAATTCACCCCTCCACTTT. Protein sequence: CASSGQQNSPLHF. The whole variable domain, filled in from reference TRBV2 and TRBJ1-6, reads EPEVTQTPSHQVTQMGQEVILRCVPISNHLYFYWYRQILGQKVEFLVSFYNNEISEKSEIFDDQFSVERPDGSNFTLKIRSTKLEDSAMYFCASSGQQNSPLHFGNGTRLTVT.

V usage is TRBV2 and J usage is TRBJ1-3; D may be TRBD1 (6 bases). The germline gives CDR1 SNHLY, CDR2 FYNNEI. The CDR3 is 13 residues long. The ends were cut back, 7 bases at V and 3 bases at J, with 10 bases in the middle. The CDR3 here is CASTGDRGNTIYF. CDR3 in DNA: TGTGCCAGCACAGGGGACCGTGGAAACACCATATATTTT.

The gene calls are TRBV2 and TRBJ1-2; 7 positions match TRBD1. Germline V gene data show CDR1 as SNHLY and CDR2 as FYNNEI. V lost 1 base and J lost 4; bases outside the gene matches: 9. This CDR3 region has 16 residues. CDR3 in DNA: TGTGCCAGCAGTGAAGGGGTTGAGGGGGCTGGCTATGGCTACACCTTC. This translates into CASSEGVEGAGYGYTF. Full variable domain (remainder filled in from reference TRBV2 and TRBJ1-2): EPEVTQTPSHQVTQMGQEVILRCVPISNHLYFYWYRQILGQKVEFLVSFYNNEISEKSEIFDDQFSVERPDGSNFTLKIRSTKLEDSAMYFCASSEGVEGAGYGYTFGSGTRLTVV.

The chain employs TRBV27 and TRBJ2-4, with D perhaps TRBD1 (5 bases). This CDR3 contains 14 residues. Looked up from germline, CDR1 is MNHEY and CDR2 is SMNVEV (reference sequence). V shed 2 bases and J shed 2 bases, with 7 bases lying between them. The DNA of the CDR3 is TGTGCCAGCAGTTTAAGGGGATCCAAAAACATTCAGTACTTC. Amino acid sequence: CASSLRGSKNIQYF.

The V call is TRBV15, the J call TRBJ1-1; possible D gene TRBD1, 5 bases. The CDR3 contains 12 residues. Germline lookup yields CDR1 LNHNV and CDR2 YYDKDF (reference sequence). V was clipped by 4 bases and J by 7 bases, with 10 bases between them. CDR3 protein: CATSIDRLEAFF. CDR3 nucleotide sequence: TGTGCCACCAGCATTGACAGACTTGAAGCTTTCTTT.

The V and J genes are TRBV29-1 and TRBJ1-6; 10 bases map to TRBD1. Germline assignment: CDR1 SQVTM and CDR2 ANQGSEA. The CDR3 is 15 amino acids. V trimming: 6 bases; J trimming: 4 bases; junction bases outside the gene matches: 6. This CDR3 reads CSVGGQGFYNSPLHF. The CDR3 nucleotides read TGCAGCGTGGGGGGACAGGGGTTTTATAATTCACCCCTCCACTTT.

The J gene is TRBJ2-1, the V gene TRBV4-1; TRBD2 aligns across 8 bases. V lost 0 bases to trimming and J lost 8 bases; unmatched junction nucleotides: 24. Per germline, CDR1 MGHRA and CDR2 YSYEKL. There are 21 residues in the CDR3. The CDR3 is CASSQDHGGGGWTGGRYEQFF. CDR3 sequence (DNA): TGCGCCAGCAGCCAAGATCACGGGGGGGGTGGTTGGACTGGTGGACGGTATGAGCAGTTCTTC.

V usage is TRBV23-1 and J usage is TRBJ2-5; TRBD2 aligns across 7 bases. Being an ORF, TRBV23-1 has a function that is uncertain. The ends lost 3 bases at V and 5 bases at J; junction bases unmatched: 0. The CDR3 contains 12 residues. The CDR3 reads CASSQGGETQYF. CDR3 nucleotides: TGCGCCAGCAGTCAGGGGGGGGAGACCCAGTACTTC.

Many counts were recorded for this clone. The chain is built from TRBV11-2 and TRBJ1-4, with D tentatively TRBD1 (6 bases). The germline V and J ends were trimmed by 8 bases and 8 bases, with 18 bases remaining between them. Germline CDR1 and CDR2: SGHAT and FQNNGV. The CDR3 has 14 residues. The CDR3 DNA reads as TGTGCCAGCCGAACGGGCAGGGGTGGGGAAAAACTGTTTTTT. It is translated as CASRTGRGGEKLFF.

The chain recombines TRBV5-6 with TRBJ2-3; 7 bases align to TRBD1. The V gene's germline CDR1 is SGHDT and CDR2 YYEEEE. The length of the CDR3 is 18 residues. After removal of 4 bases from V and 2 bases from J, the junction contained 16 bases not matched to a gene. CDR3: CASSPWGTEFGVTDTQYF. In DNA form, the CDR3 reads TGTGCCAGCAGCCCCTGGGGGACAGAGTTCGGAGTCACAGATACGCAGTATTTT. The entire variable domain, with the rest obtained from reference TRBV5-6 and TRBJ2-3, is as follows: DAGVTQSPTHLIKTRGQQVTLRCSPKSGHDTVSWYQQALGQGPQFIFQYYEEEERQRGNFPDRFSGHQFPNYSSELNVNALLLGDSALYLCASSPWGTEFGVTDTQYFGPGTRLTVL.